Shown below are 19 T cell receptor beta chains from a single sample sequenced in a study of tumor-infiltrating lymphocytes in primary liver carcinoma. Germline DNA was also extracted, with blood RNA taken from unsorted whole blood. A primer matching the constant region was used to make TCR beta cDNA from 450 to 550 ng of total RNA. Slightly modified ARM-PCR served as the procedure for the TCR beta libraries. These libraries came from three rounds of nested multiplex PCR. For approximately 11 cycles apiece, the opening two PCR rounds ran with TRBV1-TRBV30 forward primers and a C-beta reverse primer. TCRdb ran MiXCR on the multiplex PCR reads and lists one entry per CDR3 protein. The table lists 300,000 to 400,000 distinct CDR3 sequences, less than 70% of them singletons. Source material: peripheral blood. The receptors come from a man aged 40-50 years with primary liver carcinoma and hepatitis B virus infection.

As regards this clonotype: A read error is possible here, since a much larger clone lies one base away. The CDR3 sequence is CAIRQAASSYEQYF. The CDR3 DNA sequence: TGTGCCATCAGGCAGGCAGCCTCCTCCTACGAGCAGTACTTC. The rearrangement uses TRBV10-3 and TRBJ2-7; D ambiguous. Germline lookup yields CDR1 ENHRY and CDR2 SYGVKD. Trimming took off 6 bases at V and 0 bases at J, with 12 bases between the two ends. This CDR3 has 14 residues.

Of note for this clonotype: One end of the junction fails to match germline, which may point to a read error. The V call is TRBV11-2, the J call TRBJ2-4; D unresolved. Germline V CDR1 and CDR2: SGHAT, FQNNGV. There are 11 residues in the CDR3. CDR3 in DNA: TGTGCCAGCAGCTTATCGGTCATTCAGTGCTTC. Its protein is CASSLSVIQCF.

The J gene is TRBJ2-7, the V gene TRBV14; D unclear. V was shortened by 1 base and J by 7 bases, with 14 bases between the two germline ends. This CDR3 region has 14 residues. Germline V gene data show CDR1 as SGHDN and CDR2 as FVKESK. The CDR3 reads CASSQAFKEEEQYF. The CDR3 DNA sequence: TGTGCCAGCAGCCAAGCATTCAAAGAGGAAGAGCAGTACTTC.

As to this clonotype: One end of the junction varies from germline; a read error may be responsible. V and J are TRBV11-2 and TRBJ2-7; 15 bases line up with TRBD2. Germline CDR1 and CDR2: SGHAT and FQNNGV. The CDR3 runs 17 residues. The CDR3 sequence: CASSPNAGTSGRYEQYF. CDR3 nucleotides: TGTGCCAGCAGCCCTAACGCCGGGACTAGCGGGAGGTACGAGCAGTATTTC.

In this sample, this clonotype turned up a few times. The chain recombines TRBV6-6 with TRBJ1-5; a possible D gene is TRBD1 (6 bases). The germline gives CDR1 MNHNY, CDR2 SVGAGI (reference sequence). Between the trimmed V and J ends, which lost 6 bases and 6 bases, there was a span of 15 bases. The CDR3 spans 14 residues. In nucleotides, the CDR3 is TGTGCCAGCAGGAGCGAACAGGGATCTCAGCCCCAGCATTTT. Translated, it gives CASRSEQGSQPQHF.

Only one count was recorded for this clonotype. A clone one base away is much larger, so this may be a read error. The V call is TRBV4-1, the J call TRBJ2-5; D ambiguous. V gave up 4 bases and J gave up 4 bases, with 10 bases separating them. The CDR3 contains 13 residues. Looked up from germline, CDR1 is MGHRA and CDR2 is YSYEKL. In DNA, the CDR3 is TGCGCCAGCAGCCGGGCGATGGGAGAGACCCAGTACTTC. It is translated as CASSRAMGETQYF.

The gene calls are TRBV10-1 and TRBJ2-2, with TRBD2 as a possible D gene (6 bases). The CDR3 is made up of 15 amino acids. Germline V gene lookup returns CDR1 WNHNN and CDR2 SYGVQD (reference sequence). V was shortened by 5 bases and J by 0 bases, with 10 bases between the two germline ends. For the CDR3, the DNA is TGCGCCAGCAGTCGGGGGAGCGCGAACACCGGGGAGCTGTTTTTT. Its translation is CASSRGSANTGELFF.

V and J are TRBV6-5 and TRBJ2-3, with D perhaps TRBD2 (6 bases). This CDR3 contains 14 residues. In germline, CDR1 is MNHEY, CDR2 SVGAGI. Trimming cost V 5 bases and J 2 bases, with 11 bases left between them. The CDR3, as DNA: TGTGCCAGCAGTGAGGGACTTCACACAGATACGCAGTATTTT. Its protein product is CASSEGLHTDTQYF.

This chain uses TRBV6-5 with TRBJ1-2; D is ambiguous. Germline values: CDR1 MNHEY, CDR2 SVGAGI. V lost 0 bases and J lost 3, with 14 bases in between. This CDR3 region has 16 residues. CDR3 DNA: TGTGCCAGCAGTTACTCGGGCGGACTGGGTGACTATGGCTACACCTTC. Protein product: CASSYSGGLGDYGYTF.

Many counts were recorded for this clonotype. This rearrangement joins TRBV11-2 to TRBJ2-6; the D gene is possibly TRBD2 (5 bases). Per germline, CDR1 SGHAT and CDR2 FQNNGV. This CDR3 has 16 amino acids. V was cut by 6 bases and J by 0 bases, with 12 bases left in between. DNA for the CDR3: TGTGCCAGCAGGGGAGTTACGAGCTCTGGGGCCAACGTCCTGACTTTC. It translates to CASRGVTSSGANVLTF. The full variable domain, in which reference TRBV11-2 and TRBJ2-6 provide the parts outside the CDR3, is EAGVAQSPRYKIIEKRQSVAFWCNPISGHATLYWYQQILGQGPKLLIQFQNNGVVDDSQLPKDRFSAERLKGVDSTLKIQPAKLEDSAVYLCASRGVTSSGANVLTFGAGSRLTVL.

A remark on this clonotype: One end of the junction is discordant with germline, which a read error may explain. CDR3 residues: CASSLVPRWAGAKVLTF. The CDR3, as DNA: TGTGCCAGCAGCTTAGTCCCACGGTGGGCTGGGGCCAAGGTCCTGACTTTC. The rearrangement joins TRBV11-2 to TRBJ2-6; D perhaps matches TRBD1 (5 bases). Germline assignment: CDR1 SGHAT and CDR2 FQNNGV. This CDR3 has 17 amino acids.

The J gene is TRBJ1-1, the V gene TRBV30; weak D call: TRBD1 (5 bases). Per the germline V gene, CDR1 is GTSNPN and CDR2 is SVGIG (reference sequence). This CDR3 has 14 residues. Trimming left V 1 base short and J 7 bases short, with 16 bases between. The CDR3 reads CAWSGGSTPNEAFF. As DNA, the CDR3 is TGTGCCTGGAGTGGGGGCTCGACCCCAAATGAAGCTTTCTTT.

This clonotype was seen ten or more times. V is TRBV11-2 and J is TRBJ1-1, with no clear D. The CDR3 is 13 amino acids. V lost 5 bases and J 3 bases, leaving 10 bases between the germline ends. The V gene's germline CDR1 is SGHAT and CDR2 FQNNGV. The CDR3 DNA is TGTGCCAGCAGCCCCCCCCCGGACACTGAAGCTTTCTTT. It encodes CASSPPPDTEAFF.

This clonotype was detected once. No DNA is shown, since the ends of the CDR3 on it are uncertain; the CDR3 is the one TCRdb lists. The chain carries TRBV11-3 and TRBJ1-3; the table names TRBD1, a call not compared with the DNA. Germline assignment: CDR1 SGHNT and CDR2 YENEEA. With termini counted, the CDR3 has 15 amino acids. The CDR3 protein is CTSSFGQGNGNTTYF.

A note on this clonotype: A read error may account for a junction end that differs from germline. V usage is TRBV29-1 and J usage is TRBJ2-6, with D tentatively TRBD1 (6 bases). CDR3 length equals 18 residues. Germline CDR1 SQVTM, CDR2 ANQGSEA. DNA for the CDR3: TGCAGCGTTGAATATACTATGACAGGAGGCTCTGGGGCCAACGTCCTGACCTTC. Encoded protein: CSVEYTMTGGSGANVLTF.

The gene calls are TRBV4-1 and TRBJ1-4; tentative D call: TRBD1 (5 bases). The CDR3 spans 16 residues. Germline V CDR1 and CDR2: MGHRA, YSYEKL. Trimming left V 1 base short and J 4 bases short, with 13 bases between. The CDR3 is CASSQAGEFSNEKLFF. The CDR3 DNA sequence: TGCGCCAGCAGCCAAGCGGGGGAGTTTAGTAATGAAAAACTGTTTTTT.

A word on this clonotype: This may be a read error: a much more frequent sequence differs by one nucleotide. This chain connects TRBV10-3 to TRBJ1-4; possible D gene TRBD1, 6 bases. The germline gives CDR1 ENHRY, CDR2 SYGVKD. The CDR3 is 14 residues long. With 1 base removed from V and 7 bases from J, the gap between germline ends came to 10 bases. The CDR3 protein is CAISELSRGEKLFF. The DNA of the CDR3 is TGTGCCATCAGTGAGTTGTCCAGGGGTGAAAAACTGTTTTTT.

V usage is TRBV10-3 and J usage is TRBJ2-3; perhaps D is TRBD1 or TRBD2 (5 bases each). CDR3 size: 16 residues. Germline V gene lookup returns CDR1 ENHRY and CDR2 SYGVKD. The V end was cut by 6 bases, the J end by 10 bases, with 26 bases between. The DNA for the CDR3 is TGTGCCATCAGGCACACTAGTGGGGCTAGCACAAATGCGCAGTATTTT. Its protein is CAIRHTSGASTNAQYF.

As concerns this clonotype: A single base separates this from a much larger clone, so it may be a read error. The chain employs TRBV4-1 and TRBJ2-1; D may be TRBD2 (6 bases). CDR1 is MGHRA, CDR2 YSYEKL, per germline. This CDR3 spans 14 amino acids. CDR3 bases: TGCGCCAGCAGACAAGAACAATCGGGAGCTGAGCAGTTCTTC. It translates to CASRQEQSGAEQFF.